This record concerns one T cell receptor beta chain sequence. The sample is drawn from a study of T cell responses to AZD1222 COVID-19 vaccine. With 4 bases removed from V and 0 bases from J, the gap between germline ends came to 15 bases. The CDR3 has 16 residues. CDR1 LGHNA and CDR2 YSLEER come from the germline V gene. Assay used: immunoSEQ multiplex PCR; TCRdb lists only in-frame clones, some missing. This repertoire shows 150,000 to 200,000 clones, 80% to 95% found once; its top ten account for 5% to 6.5%. The sequencing here drew on peripheral blood, taken 28 days after the second AZD1222 dose. The rearrangement links TRBV4-3 to TRBJ1-1; no clear D. This clonotype originated in an adult who received the AZD1222 COVID-19 vaccine. The DNA of the CDR3 is TGCGCCAGCAGCCGCTCCCCCGGCGGCGTGAACACTGAAGCTTTCTTT. Translation: CASSRSPGGVNTEAFF.